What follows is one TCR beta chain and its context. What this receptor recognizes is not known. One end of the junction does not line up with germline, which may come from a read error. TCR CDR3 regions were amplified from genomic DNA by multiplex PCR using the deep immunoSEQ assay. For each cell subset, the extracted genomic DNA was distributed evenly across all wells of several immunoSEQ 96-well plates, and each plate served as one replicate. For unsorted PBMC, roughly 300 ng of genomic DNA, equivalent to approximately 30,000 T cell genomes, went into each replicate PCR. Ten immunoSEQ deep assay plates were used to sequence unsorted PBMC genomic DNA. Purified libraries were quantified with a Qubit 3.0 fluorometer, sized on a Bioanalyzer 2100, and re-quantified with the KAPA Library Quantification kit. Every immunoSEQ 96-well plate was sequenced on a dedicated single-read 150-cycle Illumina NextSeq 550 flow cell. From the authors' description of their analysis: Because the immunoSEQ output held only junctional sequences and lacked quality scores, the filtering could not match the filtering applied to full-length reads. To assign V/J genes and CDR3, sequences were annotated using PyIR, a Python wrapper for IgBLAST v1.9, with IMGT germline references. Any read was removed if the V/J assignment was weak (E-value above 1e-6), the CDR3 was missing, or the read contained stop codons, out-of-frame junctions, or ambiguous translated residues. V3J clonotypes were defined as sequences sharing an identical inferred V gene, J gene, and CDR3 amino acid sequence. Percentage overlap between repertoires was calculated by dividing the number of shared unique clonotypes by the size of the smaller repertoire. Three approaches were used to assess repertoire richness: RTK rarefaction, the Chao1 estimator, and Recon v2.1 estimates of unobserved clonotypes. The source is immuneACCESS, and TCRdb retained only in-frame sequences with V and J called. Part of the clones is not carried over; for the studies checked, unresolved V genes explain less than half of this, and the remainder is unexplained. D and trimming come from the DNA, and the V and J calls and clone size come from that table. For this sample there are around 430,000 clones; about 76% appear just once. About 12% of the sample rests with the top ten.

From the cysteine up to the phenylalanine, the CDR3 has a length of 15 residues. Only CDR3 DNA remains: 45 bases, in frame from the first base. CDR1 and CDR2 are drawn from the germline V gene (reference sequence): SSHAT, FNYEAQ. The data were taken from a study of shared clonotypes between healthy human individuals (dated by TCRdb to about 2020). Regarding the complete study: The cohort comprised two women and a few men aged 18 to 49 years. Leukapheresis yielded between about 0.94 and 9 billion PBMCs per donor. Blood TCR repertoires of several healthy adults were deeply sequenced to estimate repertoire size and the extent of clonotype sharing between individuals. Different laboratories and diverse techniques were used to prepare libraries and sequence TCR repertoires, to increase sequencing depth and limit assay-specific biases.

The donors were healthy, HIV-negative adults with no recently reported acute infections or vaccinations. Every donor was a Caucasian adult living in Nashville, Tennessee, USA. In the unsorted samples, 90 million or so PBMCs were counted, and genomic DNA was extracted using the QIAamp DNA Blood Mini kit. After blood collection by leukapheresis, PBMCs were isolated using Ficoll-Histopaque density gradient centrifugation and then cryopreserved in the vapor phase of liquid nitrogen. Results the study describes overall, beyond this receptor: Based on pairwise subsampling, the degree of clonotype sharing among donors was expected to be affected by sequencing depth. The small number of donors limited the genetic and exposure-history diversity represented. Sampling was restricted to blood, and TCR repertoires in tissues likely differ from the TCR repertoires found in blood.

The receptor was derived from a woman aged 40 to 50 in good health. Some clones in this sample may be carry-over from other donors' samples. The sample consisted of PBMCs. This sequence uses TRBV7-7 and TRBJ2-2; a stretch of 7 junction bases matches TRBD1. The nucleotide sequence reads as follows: TGTGCTAGCAGCAGATGGACAGGACAAGACAGGGAGCTGTTTTTT. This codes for CASSRWTGQDRELFF.